This TCR beta chain was sequenced in a study of a mutant IDH1 vaccine in newly diagnosed glioma. Time point of the sample: week 35, safety follow-up. Topical imiquimod was applied with each vaccine dose, which held 300 ug of mutant IDH1 20-mer peptide. The V gene's germline CDR1 is SEHNR and CDR2 FQNEAQ (reference sequence). There are 15 residues in the CDR3. The V gene end was trimmed by 2 bases and the J gene end by 2 bases; junction bases not matched to a gene: 3. The repertoire was sequenced with immunoSEQ multiplex PCR; TCRdb's copy has only in-frame clones and lacks some. This sample has around 45,000 clones, with approximately 90% found just once. Of note for this clone: Its antigen is currently unknown.

This receptor was identified in a woman in her thirties or forties with glioma. The sequences come from PBMCs, collected from a glioma patient whose treatment included an IDH1 peptide vaccine. The chain couples TRBV7-9 to TRBJ1-2; TRBD1 aligns across 9 bases. The CDR3, as DNA: TGTGCCAGCAGCTTACCCGGACAGGGGAACTATGGCTACACCTTC. This codes for CASSLPGQGNYGYTF.